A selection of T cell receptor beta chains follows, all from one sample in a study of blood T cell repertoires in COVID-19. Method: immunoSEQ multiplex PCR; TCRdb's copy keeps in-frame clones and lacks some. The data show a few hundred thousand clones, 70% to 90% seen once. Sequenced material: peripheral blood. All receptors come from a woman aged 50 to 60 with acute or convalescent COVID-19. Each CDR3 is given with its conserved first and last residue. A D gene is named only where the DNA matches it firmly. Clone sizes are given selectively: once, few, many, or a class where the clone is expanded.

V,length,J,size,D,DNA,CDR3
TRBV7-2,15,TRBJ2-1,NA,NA,TGTGCCAGCAGCTTAGGAACTAGCTCCTACAATGAGCAGTTCTTC,CASSLGTSSYNEQFF
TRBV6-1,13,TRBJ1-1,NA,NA,TGTGCCAGCAGTGAAGCTGGGCCCACTGAAGCTTTCTTT,CASSEAGPTEAFF
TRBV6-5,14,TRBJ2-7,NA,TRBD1,TGTGCCAGCAGTATAGGGACAGTCTCCTACGAGCAGTACTTC,CASSIGTVSYEQYF
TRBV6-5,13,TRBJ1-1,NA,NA,TGTGCCAGCAGGGCGGAAATGAACACTGAAGCTTTCTTT,CASRAEMNTEAFF
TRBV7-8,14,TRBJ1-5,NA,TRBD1,TGTGCCAGCAGCTTCAACAGGGGGGATCAGCCCCAGCATTTT,CASSFNRGDQPQHF
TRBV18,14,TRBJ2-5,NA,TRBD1,TGTGCCAGCTCACTTCCCGACAGGGGGGAGACCCAGTACTTC,CASSLPDRGETQYF
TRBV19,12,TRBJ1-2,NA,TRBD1,TGTGCCAGCGCCGACAGGGCCTATGGCTACACCTTC,CASADRAYGYTF
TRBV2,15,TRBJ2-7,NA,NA,TGTGCCAGCAGTGAAACGTCAGGGGAAGCCTACGAGCAGTACTTC,CASSETSGEAYEQYF
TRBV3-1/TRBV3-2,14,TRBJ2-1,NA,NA,TGTGCCAGCAGCCACGGACTACTCAACAATGAGCAGTTCTTC,CASSHGLLNNEQFF
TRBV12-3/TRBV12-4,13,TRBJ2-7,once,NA,TGTGCCAGCAGTTTAGTCAGGGGCTACGAGCAGTACTTC,CASSLVRGYEQYF
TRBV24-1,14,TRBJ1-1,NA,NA,TGTGCCACCAGTGGCTCCACAGGGCGCACTGAAGCTTTCTTT,CATSGSTGRTEAFF
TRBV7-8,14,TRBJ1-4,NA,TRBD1,TGTGCCAGCAGCCGGACAGGGGCTAATGAAAAACTGTTTTTT,CASSRTGANEKLFF
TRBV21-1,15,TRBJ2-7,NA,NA,TGTGCCAGCACCGGACCGGGACAGAAGGGGAAAGAGCAGTACTTC,CASTGPGQKGKEQYF
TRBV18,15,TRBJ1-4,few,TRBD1,TGTGCCAGCTCGCTTACAGGGGGCACTAATGAAAAACTGTTTTTT,CASSLTGGTNEKLFF
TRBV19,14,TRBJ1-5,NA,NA,TGTGCCAGTAGTCCCCGCGGCAGGGACAAGCCCCAGCATTTT,CASSPRGRDKPQHF
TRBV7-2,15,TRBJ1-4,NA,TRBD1,TGTGCCAGCAGCCCAGACAGGGGACGGAAAGAAAAACTGTTTTTT,CASSPDRGRKEKLFF
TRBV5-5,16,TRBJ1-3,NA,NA,TGTGCCAGCAGCTTCTATCCGACAGGCTCTGGAAACACCATATATTTT,CASSFYPTGSGNTIYF
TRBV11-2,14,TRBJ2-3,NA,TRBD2,TGTGCCAGCAGCTTTAGCGGGAGCACAGATACGCAGTATTTT,CASSFSGSTDTQYF
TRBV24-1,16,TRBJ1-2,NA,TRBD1,TGTGCCACCAGTGATCGGACAGGGGCCGGAAGCTATGGCTACACCTTC,CATSDRTGAGSYGYTF
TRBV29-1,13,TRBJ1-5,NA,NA,TGCAGCGTTGGCGGTGGAAGCAATCAGCCCCAGCATTTT,CSVGGGSNQPQHF
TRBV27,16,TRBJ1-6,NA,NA,TGTGCCAGCAGTTCGTACTGGAGCTCCTATAATTCACCCCTCCACTTT,CASSSYWSSYNSPLHF
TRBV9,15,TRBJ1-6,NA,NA,TGTGCCAGCAGCGTAGGAAGCGAATCTAATTCACCCCTCCACTTT,CASSVGSESNSPLHF
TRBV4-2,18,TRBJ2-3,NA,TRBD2,TGTGCCAGCAGCCAAGAGGGACTAGCGGGTACTTACACAGATACGCAGTATTTT,CASSQEGLAGTYTDTQYF
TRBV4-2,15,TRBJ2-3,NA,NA,TGTGCCAGCAGCCAAGCGGGGAGTTGGACAGATACGCAGTATTTT,CASSQAGSWTDTQYF
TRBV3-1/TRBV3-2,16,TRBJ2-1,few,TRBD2,TGTGCCAGCAGCTCTTATAGCGGGGGACCTTACAATGAGCAGTTCTTC,CASSSYSGGPYNEQFF
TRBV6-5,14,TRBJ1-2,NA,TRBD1,TGTGCCAGCAGCCAGGGACAGGGGATCTATGGCTACACCTTC,CASSQGQGIYGYTF
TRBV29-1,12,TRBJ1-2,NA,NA,TGCAGCGTTGCACAGGGACAATATGGCTACACCTTC,CSVAQGQYGYTF
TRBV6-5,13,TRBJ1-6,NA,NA,TGTGCCAGCAGTCCGGGGGGAGATTCACCCCTCCACTTT,CASSPGGDSPLHF
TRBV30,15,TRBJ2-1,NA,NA,TGTGCCTGGAGTCGACTCTTTAGCTCCTACAATGAGCAGTTCTTC,CAWSRLFSSYNEQFF
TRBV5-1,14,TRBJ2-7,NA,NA,TGCGCCAGCAGTTGGGGGGACAGCTCCTACGAGCAGTACTTC,CASSWGDSSYEQYF
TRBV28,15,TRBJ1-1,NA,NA,TGTGCCAGCAGTTTTCTCCAGGCAGGGAACACTGAAGCTTTCTTT,CASSFLQAGNTEAFF
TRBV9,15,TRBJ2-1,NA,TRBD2,TGTGCCAGCACTTCAGGACTAGCGGGGGGCAATGAGCAGTTCTTC,CASTSGLAGGNEQFF
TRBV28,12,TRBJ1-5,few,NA,TGTGCCAGCAGTCCGTACTCACAGCCCCAGCATTTT,CASSPYSQPQHF
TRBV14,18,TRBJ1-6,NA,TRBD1,TGTGCCAGCAGCCAAGAAAAGACAGGGGATCCATTAAGTTCACCCCTCCACTTT,CASSQEKTGDPLSSPLHF
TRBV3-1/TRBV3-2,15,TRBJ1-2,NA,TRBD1,TGTGCCAGCAGTCCAGGGACAGGGGCCCTCTATGGCTACACCTTC,CASSPGTGALYGYTF
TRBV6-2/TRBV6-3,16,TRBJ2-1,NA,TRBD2,TGTGCCAGCAGCGCAAAGGGACTAGCGGGAGACAATGAGCAGTTCTTC,CASSAKGLAGDNEQFF
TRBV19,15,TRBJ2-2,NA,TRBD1,TGTGCCAGTAGAGTACAGGGGGCGCCCACCGGGGAGCTGTTTTTT,CASRVQGAPTGELFF
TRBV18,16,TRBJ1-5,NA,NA,TGTGCCAGCTCACCGATGACATGGGGCCGGAATCAGCCCCAGCATTTT,CASSPMTWGRNQPQHF
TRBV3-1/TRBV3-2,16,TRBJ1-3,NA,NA,TGTGCCAGCAGCTCAAGAAATGGGGGGTCTGGAAACACCATATATTTT,CASSSRNGGSGNTIYF
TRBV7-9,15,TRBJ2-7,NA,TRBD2,TGTGCCAGCAGCCCCGGGGGGACCCGCTCCTACGAGCAGTACTTC,CASSPGGTRSYEQYF
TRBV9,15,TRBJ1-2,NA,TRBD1,TGTGCCAGCAGCGCCAGGACAGGGGGGAACTATGGCTACACCTTC,CASSARTGGNYGYTF
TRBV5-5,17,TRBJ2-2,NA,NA,TGTGCCAGCAGCTTGGGGGTTCACAGAACGAACACCGGGGAGCTGTTTTTT,CASSLGVHRTNTGELFF
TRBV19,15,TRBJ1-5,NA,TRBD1,TGTGCCAGTTCGCGCTCAGGGGGCGCGCGGCAGCCCCAGCATTTT,CASSRSGGARQPQHF
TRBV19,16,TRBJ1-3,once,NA,TGTGCCAGTAGTAGCAGGGGTCCTATCTCTGGAAACACCATATATTTT,CASSSRGPISGNTIYF
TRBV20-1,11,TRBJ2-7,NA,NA,TGCAGTGCTAGGGCCCCCCTGGAGCAGTACTTC,CSARAPLEQYF
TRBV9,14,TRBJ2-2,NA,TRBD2,TGTGCCAGCAGCGTAGGCGGGAGCGTCGGGGAGCTGTTTTTT,CASSVGGSVGELFF
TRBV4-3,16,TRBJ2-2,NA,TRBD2,TGCGCCAGCAGCCGATATCTAGCGGGGAACACCGGGGAGCTGTTTTTT,CASSRYLAGNTGELFF
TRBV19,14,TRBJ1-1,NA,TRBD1,TGTGCCAGTAGTATTCCAGGGGGTAACACTGAAGCTTTCTTT,CASSIPGGNTEAFF
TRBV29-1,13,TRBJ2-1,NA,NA,TGCAGCGTTCGAGACTCCTCCTACAATGAGCAGTTCTTC,CSVRDSSYNEQFF
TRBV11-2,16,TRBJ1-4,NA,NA,TGTGCCAGCAGCTTAGTACTTGGGGCCACTAATGAAAAACTGTTTTTT,CASSLVLGATNEKLFF
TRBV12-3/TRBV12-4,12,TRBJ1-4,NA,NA,TGTGCCAGCAGTTTAAGCAATGAAAAACTGTTTTTT,CASSLSNEKLFF
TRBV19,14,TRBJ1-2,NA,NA,TGTGCCAGTAGTATAGGCCCGGCTAACTATGGCTACACCTTC,CASSIGPANYGYTF
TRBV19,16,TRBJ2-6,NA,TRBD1,TGTGCCAGTAGTTCCACAGGGGGCTCTGGGGCCAACGTCCTGACTTTC,CASSSTGGSGANVLTF
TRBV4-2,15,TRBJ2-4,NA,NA,TGTGCCAGCAGCCAAGAATCCTTAGCCAAAAACATTCAGTACTTC,CASSQESLAKNIQYF
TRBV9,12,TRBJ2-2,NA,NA,TGTGCCAGCAGCGTAGCAGCCGGGGAGCTGTTTTTT,CASSVAAGELFF